The sequence of this TCR beta chain was determined in a study of blood T cell repertoires in COVID-19. Between the trimmed V and J ends, which lost 3 bases and 5 bases, there was a span of 16 bases. The CDR3 is 15 amino acids. Germline V gene lookup returns CDR1 KGHSH and CDR2 LQKENI. TCRdb keeps only in-frame clones here, not all; method: immunoSEQ multiplex PCR. The table lists 200,000 to 300,000 clones, about 90% of them singletons, with around 0.9% in the top ten. This chain joins TRBV18 and TRBJ2-5, with D possibly TRBD1 on 6 matching bases. Input material: peripheral blood. The receptor was derived from a man aged 25-45 years with COVID-19, enrolled during active disease. The CDR3 here is CASSPRLGAGETQYF. The DNA of the CDR3 is TGTGCCAGCTCACCCAGGCTGGGGGCCGGGGAGACCCAGTACTTC.